Within the sample, the clone carrying this T cell receptor (beta chain) is medium-sized (0.01 to 0.1%). The antigen is undetermined. This specimen belongs to a study of molecular identifiers for immune sequencing clone quantification. Per germline, CDR1 SGHTA and CDR2 FQGNSA. The ends were cut back, 5 bases at V and 5 bases at J, with 10 bases in the middle. The CDR3 is made up of 12 amino acids. General study points: It was shown that clones above 20 RNA copies held over 99% of effector molecules, but under 1% in naive cells. Jurkat TCR RNA spiked in from one cell reportedly remained identifiable amid approximately 970,000 naive cells. Identical TCR molecules can share a barcode, and this sharing could underestimate highly expanded clone sizes.

With listed TCR primers and previously described methods, bulk TCR libraries were prepared. MiXCR, run by TCRdb on the PCR reads, gives a single entry per CDR3 protein. The table lists roughly 6,000 distinct CDR3 sequences, roughly 15% of them singletons, with 2% to 3% in the top ten. This receptor was obtained from a human donor in good health. Some libraries in this study had Jurkat cell RNA spiked in. Source material: naive CD8+ T cells from blood, with Jurkat cell RNA spiked in. This sample's subset: FACS-sorted CD8+CD4-CCR7+CD45RA+ naive T cells. V is TRBV7-2 and J is TRBJ2-7; D remains ambiguous. As DNA, the CDR3 is TGTGCCAGCAGCCTAGTTGGGGACGAGCAGTACTTC. Amino acids: CASSLVGDEQYF.